This entry concerns a single TCR beta chain. Its antigen is still unknown. No base quality values were provided; no much bigger clone lies one nucleotide off. The data were taken from a study of control samples from healthy donors and cancer patients (TCRdb year 2020). The CDR3 covers 16 residues, taking in both the cysteine and the phenylalanine. The kept DNA is CDR3 alone, 48 bases in frame from the first base. Reading the germline V gene gives CDR1 MDHEN and CDR2 SYDVKM. The germline V end is reduced by 6 bases and the J end by 4 bases; junction bases left unmatched: 12. Preparation of the library involved the immunoSEQ multiplex PCR assay. TCRdb obtained this table from immuneACCESS and retained in-frame rearrangements with V and J assigned. These tables miss some clones; where compared with another copy, unresolved V genes account for less than half of the shortfall, and the remainder is unexplained. Within this sample are some 150,000 clones, with around 94% of them counted one time only. Jointly, the top ten make up around 13% of the sample.

The chain is encoded by TRBV28 joined to TRBJ1-5, and 7 junction bases match TRBD1. Sequenced: PBMCs. The clonotype originates from a man in his 60s with colorectal cancer. The CDR3 protein sequence reads: CASRLGGTARNQPQHF. The nucleotide sequence reads TGTGCCAGCAGACTAGGGGGCACAGCGAGAAATCAGCCCCAGCATTTT. Supplemented by the reference TRBV28 and TRBJ1-5 proteins around the CDR3, the complete variable domain is DVKVTQSSRYLVKRTGEKVFLECVQDMDHENMFWYRQDPGLGLRLIYFSYDVKMKEKGDIPEGYSVSREKKERFSLILESASTNQTSMYLCASRLGGTARNQPQHFGDGTRLSIL.